These T cell receptor beta chains were read from a single sample in a study of blood T cell repertoires in COVID-19. Generated by immunoSEQ multiplex PCR, the TCRdb table keeps only in-frame clones and is missing some. The sample has about 480,000 clones; roughly nine tenths are singletons. Sequencing was performed on PBMCs or T cells enriched from blood (not recorded which). These receptor sequences come from a woman aged 55-75 years who had recovered from COVID-19. Each CDR3 is given with its conserved first and last residue. The D gene is left open where the match is weak. Not every row has a clone size; where given, it reads once, few, many or a size class.

d_gene	abundance	v_gene	j_gene	CDR3aa	CDR3nt
.	.	TRBV19	TRBJ1-2	CASSELGPYGYTF	TGTGCCAGTAGTGAGTTGGGGCCCTATGGCTACACCTTC
TRBD1	.	TRBV19	TRBJ1-2	CASSIHRGDYGYTF	TGTGCCAGTAGTATCCACAGGGGGGACTATGGCTACACCTTC
.	.	TRBV21-1	TRBJ1-5	CASSKEFSGRDSNQPQHF	TGTGCCAGCAGCAAAGAGTTTTCCGGGCGGGATAGCAATCAGCCCCAGCATTTT
.	.	TRBV28	TRBJ2-2	CASMSDTGELFF	TGTGCCAGCATGAGCGACACCGGGGAGCTGTTTTTT
TRBD1	.	TRBV19	TRBJ1-1	CASSITGVNTEAFF	TGTGCCAGTAGTATAACAGGGGTGAACACTGAAGCTTTCTTT
.	.	TRBV2	TRBJ2-7	CASSEATPAWEQYF	TGTGCCAGCAGTGAAGCGACTCCTGCCTGGGAGCAGTACTTC
.	.	TRBV4-1	TRBJ1-5	CASSQVVQANQPQHF	TGCGCCAGCAGCCAAGTAGTGCAGGCTAATCAGCCCCAGCATTTT
.	.	TRBV3-1/TRBV3-2	TRBJ2-6	CASSQGGTAGANVLTF	TGTGCCAGCAGCCAAGGCGGGACAGCTGGGGCCAACGTCCTGACTTTC
.	.	TRBV7-6	TRBJ2-2	CASSLVPGNTGELFF	TGTGCCAGCAGCTTAGTCCCAGGGAACACCGGGGAGCTGTTTTTT
TRBD1	.	TRBV27	TRBJ2-7	CASKSRGQQAYEQYF	TGTGCCAGCAAGTCCCGGGGACAGCAAGCCTACGAGCAGTACTTC
TRBD1	.	TRBV25-1	TRBJ1-6	CASSEEGQGGNSPLHF	TGTGCCAGCAGTGAAGAGGGCCAGGGGGGAAATTCACCCCTCCACTTT
TRBD1	.	TRBV9	TRBJ1-1	CASSVVGTEFMNTEAFF	TGTGCCAGCAGCGTAGTTGGGACAGAGTTCATGAACACTGAAGCTTTCTTT
.	.	TRBV2	TRBJ1-2	CASSDRSYGYTF	TGTGCCAGCAGTGACAGAAGCTATGGCTACACCTTC
TRBD1	.	TRBV3-1/TRBV3-2	TRBJ1-2	CASSPRDSLYGYTF	TGTGCCAGCAGCCCTCGGGACAGCCTCTATGGCTACACCTTC
.	once	TRBV5-1	TRBJ2-5	CASSLVSSDQETQYF	TGCGCCAGCAGCTTGGTTTCCAGCGACCAAGAGACCCAGTACTTC
TRBD2	.	TRBV18	TRBJ2-1	CASSPANGGGAVEQFF	TGTGCCAGCTCCCCCGCGAATGGCGGGGGGGCTGTAGAGCAGTTCTTC
TRBD2	.	TRBV24-1	TRBJ2-5	CATSLSGVGETQYF	TGTGCCACCAGCCTTAGCGGGGTAGGAGAGACCCAGTACTTC
TRBD2	.	TRBV9	TRBJ2-2	CASSVGTPGTSGGALTGELFF	TGTGCCAGCAGCGTAGGAACTCCCGGGACTAGCGGGGGGGCTCTCACCGGGGAGCTGTTTTTT
.	.	TRBV4-2	TRBJ1-6	CASSPPGSPLHF	TGTGCCAGCAGCCCCCCGGGTTCACCCCTCCACTTT
.	.	TRBV29-1	TRBJ1-5	CSVAQELNQPQHF	TGCAGCGTTGCACAGGAACTTAATCAGCCCCAGCATTTT
.	.	TRBV10-1	TRBJ2-1	CASSESTGIYSSYNEQFF	TGCGCCAGCAGTGAGTCGACGGGGATCTATAGCTCCTACAATGAGCAGTTCTTC
TRBD1	.	TRBV10-1	TRBJ2-3	CASSDRDSLDTQYF	TGCGCCAGCAGCGATAGGGACAGCCTAGATACGCAGTATTTT
TRBD1	.	TRBV3-1/TRBV3-2	TRBJ1-6	CASSPRTGRPYNSPLHF	TGTGCCAGCAGCCCAAGGACAGGGAGGCCCTATAATTCACCCCTCCACTTT
TRBD2	.	TRBV10-2	TRBJ2-3	CASSDLVGKRGAGDTQYF	TGCGCCAGCAGTGACCTCGTTGGGAAGCGGGGGGCCGGAGATACGCAGTATTTT
TRBD1	few	TRBV5-6	TRBJ1-4	CASSTGPDRVGEKLFF	TGTGCCAGCAGCACGGGGCCAGACAGGGTTGGTGAAAAACTGTTTTTT
.	.	TRBV5-1	TRBJ2-1	CASREARGGDEQFF	TGCGCCAGCAGAGAGGCCCGAGGTGGCGATGAGCAGTTCTTC
TRBD1	.	TRBV10-3	TRBJ1-3	CATLDRAGAGNTIYF	TGTGCCACCTTAGACAGGGCTGGCGCTGGAAACACCATATATTTT
.	.	TRBV18	TRBJ2-5	CASSPPGVLTQYF	TGTGCCAGCTCACCACCAGGGGTTCTGACCCAGTACTTC
TRBD1	.	TRBV13	TRBJ2-3	CASSSRGRPDTQYF	TGTGCCAGCAGCTCCAGGGGGCGCCCAGATACGCAGTATTTT
.	.	TRBV29-1	TRBJ1-2	CSVGQIYGYTF	TGCAGCGTTGGACAAATTTATGGCTACACCTTC
TRBD2	once	TRBV24-1	TRBJ2-7	CAPPGGGNVGEQYF	TGTGCCCCCCCGGGGGGAGGTAATGTGGGCGAGCAGTACTTC
TRBD2	.	TRBV6-1	TRBJ2-3	CASSDGGGPTTDTQYF	TGTGCCAGCAGTGACGGCGGGGGGCCAACCACAGATACGCAGTATTTT
.	.	TRBV21-1	TRBJ2-7	CASRGTGSSYEQYF	TGTGCCAGCAGAGGGACAGGGAGCTCCTACGAGCAGTACTTC
TRBD1	.	TRBV10-3	TRBJ2-2	CAITGDRNTGELFF	TGTGCCATCACCGGGGACAGGAACACCGGGGAGCTGTTTTTT
.	.	TRBV12-5	TRBJ1-3	CASQPPVRGVRNTIYF	TGTGCTAGCCAGCCGCCAGTCAGGGGAGTGAGAAACACCATATATTTT
TRBD1	.	TRBV7-6	TRBJ2-6	CASSSTGAGANVLTF	TGTGCCAGCAGCAGCACAGGGGCTGGGGCCAACGTCCTGACTTTC
.	.	TRBV7-9	TRBJ1-1	CASSLARQGKNTEAFF	TGTGCCAGCAGCTTAGCTAGGCAGGGGAAGAACACTGAAGCTTTCTTT
TRBD2	.	TRBV9	TRBJ2-1	CASSASASGHEQFF	TGTGCCAGCAGCGCATCCGCTAGCGGTCATGAGCAGTTCTTC
.	.	TRBV5-5	TRBJ2-7	CASSLGGRSYEQYF	TGTGCCAGCAGCTTGGGAGGTCGGTCGTACGAGCAGTACTTC
.	.	TRBV11-3	TRBJ1-2	CASSSEERYGYTF	TGTGCCAGCAGCTCCGAGGAGCGGTATGGCTACACCTTC
TRBD2	.	TRBV7-2	TRBJ2-2	CASTFQLARDTGELFF	TGTGCCAGCACCTTCCAACTAGCGAGGGACACCGGGGAGCTGTTTTTT
.	once	TRBV5-1	TRBJ2-1	CASSLALSVFF	TGCGCCAGCAGCTTGGCCTTATCGGTGTTCTTC
TRBD1	once	TRBV10-3	TRBJ1-2	CAISGTGYGYTF	TGTGCCATCAGTGGGACAGGTTATGGCTACACCTTC
TRBD1	.	TRBV7-8	TRBJ1-2	CASSRTGNSDYGYTF	TGTGCCAGCAGCCGGACAGGGAATTCGGACTATGGCTACACCTTC